What follows is one TCR beta chain and its context. The ends were cut back, 4 bases at V and 4 bases at J, with 11 bases in the middle. This CDR3 is built from 13 residues. Germline assignment: CDR1 SGHNT and CDR2 YYREEE (reference sequence). Per the study methods: Amplification of reference gene primers provided the estimated nucleated cell counts. Profiling relied on immunoSEQ multiplex PCR, and the TCRdb table lists in-frame clones only, not all of them. D and trimming come from the DNA, and the V and J calls and clone size come from that table. The sample contains some 45,000 clones, approximately 83% of which appear only once. This record comes from a study of blood T cell repertoires in COVID-19. For the study at large: T cells, B-cell-depleted T cells, or PBMCs provided the cDNA or gDNA that served as material.

The sequence was collected from an elderly man in a cohort sampled during active COVID-19. The source material was peripheral blood. This sequence joins TRBV5-4 and TRBJ1-1; D remains unclear. The CDR3 loop is CASSVTWATEAFF. CDR3 sequence (DNA): TGTGCCAGCAGCGTAACGTGGGCCACTGAAGCTTTCTTT.